This T cell receptor beta chain was captured in a study of cytomegalovirus exposure and HLA in healthy donors. Notes on the study in general: Cytomegalovirus association was listed for 164 TCR beta chains. A classifier reportedly called cytomegalovirus status with high sensitivity and specificity. Confirmation in vitro established that three CMV-associated chains were specific for CMV antigens. In the roughly 120 validation repertoires, a later analysis found that first-cohort TCR clusters tended to co-occur.

In regard to this clone: The antigen remains undetermined.

TCRdb's copy holds only in-frame clones and misses some; the assay was immunoSEQ multiplex PCR. The table records approximately 260,000 clones, just over 85% of them present only once. The sequence derives from a woman between 18 and 30 years old in good health and CMV-seronegative. The sample consisted of PBMCs.

The CDR3 sequence: CASSLAGGGDNEQFF. CDR3 DNA sequence: TGCGCCAGCAGCCTAGCGGGAGGCGGGGACAATGAGCAGTTCTTC. The chain carries TRBV5-1 and TRBJ2-1; 11 bases agree with TRBD2. This CDR3 contains 15 residues. Germline-derived CDR1 and CDR2 are SGHRS and YFSETQ. With V trimmed by 4 bases and J by 5 bases, 5 bases remained unmatched.